Presented here are 26 T cell receptor beta chains from one specimen sequenced in a study of blood T cell repertoires in COVID-19. Only in-frame clones appear in the TCRdb table, and some are missing; sequencing was by immunoSEQ multiplex PCR. This sample has about 300,000 clones, with just over 90% found just once. The sequencing input was peripheral blood. The origin of the receptors is a woman younger than 45 with COVID-19, enrolled during active disease.

The chain carries TRBV5-1 and TRBJ2-5, with TRBD1 matching 8 bases. This CDR3 is 17 amino acids long. V shed 0 bases and J 1 base; nucleotides not matched to a gene: 8. Germline V gene data show CDR1 as SGHRS and CDR2 as YFSETQ. The CDR3 reads CASSLDPPGGRQETQYF. CDR3 nucleotide sequence: TGCGCCAGCAGCTTGGACCCCCCAGGGGGCCGCCAAGAGACCCAGTACTTC. The full variable domain, with the rest looked up from reference TRBV5-1 and TRBJ2-5, is KAGVTQTPRYLIKTRGQQVTLSCSPISGHRSVSWYQQTPGQGLQFLFEYFSETQRNKGNFPGRFSGRQFSNSRSEMNVSTLELGDSALYLCASSLDPPGGRQETQYFGPGTRLLVL.

V is TRBV5-1 and J is TRBJ1-4, with 9 bases aligning to TRBD1. CDR3 length equals 18 residues. The germline CDR1 and CDR2 sequences are SGHRS and YFSETQ. V shed 0 bases and J 4 bases; nucleotides not matched to a gene: 10. The CDR3 DNA reads TGCGCCAGCAGCTTGGGTGGGACAGGGAGCCTCGTTAATGAAAAACTGTTTTTT. Translated, it gives CASSLGGTGSLVNEKLFF. The full variable domain, with the rest looked up from reference TRBV5-1 and TRBJ1-4, is KAGVTQTPRYLIKTRGQQVTLSCSPISGHRSVSWYQQTPGQGLQFLFEYFSETQRNKGNFPGRFSGRQFSNSRSEMNVSTLELGDSALYLCASSLGGTGSLVNEKLFFGSGTQLSVL.

This chain joins TRBV15 and TRBJ2-1; weak D call: TRBD2 (5 bases). The CDR3 is 14 residues long. The V and J ends lost 3 bases and 9 bases respectively, with 15 bases between them. Per the germline V gene, CDR1 is LNHNV and CDR2 is YYDKDF (reference sequence). In DNA, the CDR3 is TGTGCCACCAGCAGCGGAGAGGCTAGCAGTGAGCAGTTCTTC. Translating gives CATSSGEASSEQFF.

This chain uses TRBV29-1 with TRBJ1-4; D remains unclear. The CDR3 sequence is 11 residues long. Per the germline V gene, CDR1 is SQVTM and CDR2 is ANQGSEA. V was clipped by 1 base and J by 8 bases, with 5 bases between them. The CDR3 DNA follows: TGCAGCGTTGAAGCGGGAGAAAAACTGTTTTTT. Translated, it gives CSVEAGEKLFF. The full variable domain, with the rest looked up from reference TRBV29-1 and TRBJ1-4, is SAVISQKPSRDICQRGTSLTIQCQVDSQVTMMFWYRQQPGQSLTLIATANQGSEATYESGFVIDKFPISRPNLTFSTLTVSNMSPEDSSIYLCSVEAGEKLFFGSGTQLSVL.

This chain joins TRBV12-5 and TRBJ2-3; D might be TRBD2 (5 bases). The V gene lost 4 bases and the J gene lost 7 bases, with 6 bases spanning the gap. The CDR3 length is 11 residues. Germline values: CDR1 LGHNT, CDR2 FRNRAP. The CDR3 region is CASGSTNTQYF. The CDR3 DNA is TGTGCTAGTGGTTCGACTAATACGCAGTATTTT.

V and J are TRBV6-5 and TRBJ2-7; possibly TRBD2 for D (5 bases). Germline V lookup: CDR1 MNHEY, CDR2 SVGAGI. This CDR3 comprises 14 residues. V lost 7 bases to trimming and J lost 3 bases, with 16 bases between them. Here the CDR3 DNA reads TGTGCCAGCAAGGTTTTGGACGGACTCTACGAGCAGTACTTC. Its protein product is CASKVLDGLYEQYF.

The chain recombines TRBV16 with TRBJ2-7; weak D call: TRBD1 (5 bases). V was clipped by 1 base and J by 5 bases, with 12 bases between them. Per the germline V gene, CDR1 is KGHSY and CDR2 is FQNENV. The CDR3 sequence is 14 residues long. CDR3 sequence (DNA): TGTGCCAGCAGCCAATTTCACAGGAGCGACGAGCAGTACTTC. Amino acid sequence: CASSQFHRSDEQYF.

The chain has TRBV19 and TRBJ2-7, with D unresolved. Germline CDR1 LNHDA, CDR2 SQIVND (reference sequence). Trimming took 3 bases from V and 0 from J, leaving 9 bases between them. This CDR3 has 14 amino acids. CDR3 residues: CASSMSVSSYEQYF. The CDR3 DNA reads as TGTGCCAGTAGTATGAGCGTCAGCTCCTACGAGCAGTACTTC.

The rearrangement joins TRBV29-1 to TRBJ1-1; TRBD1 might be the D (5 bases). From germline, CDR1 is SQVTM and CDR2 ANQGSEA. V was cut by 3 bases and J by 7 bases, with 15 bases left in between. The CDR3 consists of 13 residues. CDR3 nucleotides: TGCAGCGTTGATAAGGGGCTGGCGTTTGAAGCTTTCTTT. Its translation: CSVDKGLAFEAFF.

This chain joins TRBV11-3 and TRBJ2-5; 7 bases are shared with TRBD1. Germline V CDR1 and CDR2: SGHNT, YENEEA. This CDR3 is 14 amino acids long. Germline trimming cut 5 bases from V and 5 bases from J; bases unmatched to any gene: 8. For the CDR3, the DNA is TGTGCCAGCAGCACAGGACAGGCGGAGGAGACCCAGTACTTC. Translation gives CASSTGQAEETQYF.

The V call is TRBV9, the J call TRBJ1-1, with D unclear. This CDR3 has 14 amino acids. Germline V gene lookup returns CDR1 SGDLS and CDR2 YYNGEE. Trimming took off 0 bases at V and 5 bases at J, with 11 bases between the two ends. The CDR3 is CASSVGIRETEAFF. The CDR3 DNA sequence: TGTGCCAGCAGCGTAGGGATTCGGGAGACTGAAGCTTTCTTT. The variable domain in full, completed from reference TRBV9 and TRBJ1-1, reads DSGVTQTPKHLITATGQRVTLRCSPRSGDLSVYWYQQSLDQGLQFLIQYYNGEERAKGNILERFSAQQFPDLHSELNLSSLELGDSALYFCASSVGIRETEAFFGQGTRLTVV.

The chain employs TRBV19 and TRBJ1-1; possibly TRBD1 for D (6 bases). Germline CDR1 reads LNHDA; CDR2 reads SQIVND (reference sequence). The CDR3 is 19 residues long. V gave up 3 bases and J gave up 2 bases, with 25 bases separating them. The CDR3 sequence: CASSILAPASDRLNTEAFF. DNA of the CDR3: TGTGCCAGTAGTATTCTCGCCCCGGCCTCCGACAGGTTAAACACTGAAGCTTTCTTT.

The chain combines TRBV18 with TRBJ2-2; D is ambiguous. This CDR3 has 15 residues. CDR1 is KGHSH and CDR2 is LQKENI in the germline V gene. V lost 3 bases, J lost 3 bases, and 11 bases lay in between. The CDR3 DNA reads TGTGCCAGCTCACCTCAAACAGAAGACACCGGGGAGCTGTTTTTT. Protein sequence: CASSPQTEDTGELFF.

The J gene is TRBJ2-7, the V gene TRBV5-4, with D possibly being TRBD2 (5 bases). Germline assignment: CDR1 SGHNT and CDR2 YYREEE (reference sequence). The germline V and J ends were trimmed by 3 bases and 2 bases, with 12 bases remaining between them. CDR3 length: 14 residues. The chain's CDR3 is CASSSYGVAYEQYF. The CDR3 region has the DNA TGTGCCAGCAGCTCATACGGGGTGGCCTACGAGCAGTACTTC.

The rearrangement joins TRBV4-1 to TRBJ2-4; D is perhaps TRBD2 (6 bases). Germline V gene sequence: CDR1 MGHRA, CDR2 YSYEKL. With 0 bases removed from V and 6 bases from J, the gap between germline ends came to 12 bases. This CDR3 contains 15 residues. The CDR3 protein is CASSQDPGEANIQYF. CDR3 nucleotide sequence: TGCGCCAGCAGCCAAGACCCGGGGGAGGCAAACATTCAGTACTTC.

Of note for this clone: The junction departs from the called germline gene at one end, perhaps through a read error. The V call is TRBV6-5, the J call TRBJ1-1; unclear D gene. CDR1 MNHEY and CDR2 SVGAGI come from the germline V gene. The CDR3 spans 13 residues. For the CDR3, the DNA is TGTGCCAGCAGCCCCCGGGTGAATACTGAAGCTTTCTTT. It encodes CASSPRVNTEAFF.

The chain has TRBV5-4 and TRBJ2-7; 8 positions match TRBD2. Germline V CDR1 and CDR2: SGHNT, YYREEE (reference sequence). The CDR3 length is 14 residues. The J segment lost 3 bases and the V segment lost 3 bases, leaving 5 bases of the junction unmatched. The CDR3 is CASSSGLEIYEQYF. CDR3 in DNA: TGTGCCAGCAGCTCGGGACTAGAAATCTACGAGCAGTACTTC.

A single count supports this clone. The rearrangement uses TRBV19 and TRBJ1-4; 9 bases align to TRBD1. Per germline, CDR1 LNHDA and CDR2 SQIVND (reference sequence). After removal of 5 bases from V and 4 bases from J, the junction contained 5 bases not matched to a gene. The CDR3 is 15 residues long. This chain's CDR3 is CASSFRTGDNEKLFF. The CDR3, as DNA: TGTGCCAGTAGTTTCCGGACAGGGGATAATGAAAAACTGTTTTTT.

The J gene is TRBJ1-6, the V gene TRBV3-1 (or the pseudogene TRBV3-2), with D possibly TRBD1 on 5 matching bases. Germline V lookup: CDR1 LGHDT, CDR2 YNNKEL (reference sequence). The CDR3 loop spans 13 amino acids. Trimming took off 0 bases at V and 10 bases at J, with 7 bases between the two ends. CDR3 loop: CASSQDRVSPLHF. The CDR3 DNA follows: TGTGCCAGCAGCCAAGACAGGGTCTCACCCCTCCACTTT.

The V and J genes are TRBV19 and TRBJ1-1; unclear D gene. Trimming shortened V by 3 bases and J by 5 bases, and 7 bases separated the two germline ends. The CDR3 contains 12 residues. CDR1 is LNHDA, CDR2 SQIVND, per germline (reference sequence). In DNA form, the CDR3 reads TGTGCCAGTAGTATGCTAAGAACTGAAGCTTTCTTT. Its translation is CASSMLRTEAFF.

The rearrangement joins TRBV29-1 to TRBJ2-7; unclear D gene. The CDR3 covers 12 residues. V was cut by 4 bases and J by 2 bases, with 9 bases left in between. CDR1 is SQVTM and CDR2 is ANQGSEA in the germline V gene. The CDR3 sequence: CSVGYSPYEQYF. The CDR3 region has the DNA TGCAGCGTTGGTTACAGCCCCTACGAGCAGTACTTC.

The chain uses TRBV10-3 and TRBJ2-5, with TRBD2 matching 10 bases. CDR3 length equals 16 residues. The germline V gene has CDR1 ENHRY and CDR2 SYGVKD. J gave up 4 bases and V 4 bases, and 9 bases lay outside the gene matches. CDR3 residues: CAISARSGRAPETQYF. The CDR3 DNA follows: TGTGCCATCAGTGCGAGGAGCGGGAGGGCCCCAGAGACCCAGTACTTC.

V and J are TRBV2 and TRBJ2-3; 9 nucleotides line up with TRBD2. In germline, CDR1 is SNHLY, CDR2 FYNNEI. The CDR3 has 16 residues. Losses at the gene ends were 6 bases for V and 6 bases for J; bases not matched to a gene: 13. DNA of the CDR3: TGTGCCAGCAGCACCGTTCTAGCGGGGCCACCGGATACGCAGTATTTT. It is translated as CASSTVLAGPPDTQYF.

The genes are TRBV27 and TRBJ2-5; TRBD2 agrees at 13 bases. The germline CDR1 and CDR2 sequences are MNHEY and SMNVEV (reference sequence). The CDR3 totals 18 residues. V was pared by 5 bases and J by 4 bases, with 13 bases of the junction left unmatched. Here the CDR3 DNA reads TGTGCCAGCAGTCTAAACGGACTAGCGGGAGAGCTCGGAGAGACCCAGTACTTC. Translating gives CASSLNGLAGELGETQYF.

V usage is TRBV5-1 and J usage is TRBJ2-7; TRBD2 might be the D (6 bases). V shed 2 bases and J shed 1 base, with 13 bases lying between them. CDR1 is SGHRS and CDR2 is YFSETQ in the germline V gene. CDR3 size: 15 residues. CDR3: CASSLDSRESYEQYF. The CDR3 coding sequence is TGCGCCAGCAGCTTAGATAGCCGGGAGTCCTACGAGCAGTACTTC.

V usage is TRBV13 and J usage is TRBJ1-5, with TRBD1 identical over 7 bases. This CDR3 has 14 amino acids. Germline V gene sequence: CDR1 PRHDT, CDR2 FYEKMQ (reference sequence). V trimming: 9 bases; J trimming: 1 base; junction bases outside the gene matches: 6. CDR3 sequence: CASRDSRSNQPQHF. The CDR3 region has the DNA TGTGCCAGTAGGGACAGTAGAAGCAATCAGCCCCAGCATTTT.